The sequence of this TCR beta chain was determined in a study of CD8 T cells in Susac syndrome. Study-wide results and limits: The study conceded that relatively few individuals underwent its TCR sequencing and HLA analysis.

The control group consisted of healthy donors matched for age and sex. TEMRA cells were FACS-enriched, with CD8+ and CD4+ T cells isolated negatively. Reverse transcription of roughly 0.5 to 1 ug RNA was performed with random hexamers. Amplification of TCR beta CDR3 spanned 54 Vbeta and 13 Jbeta via immunoSEQ multiplex PCR. TCRdb independently ran MiXCR on the immunoSEQ multiplex PCR reads; one entry per CDR3 protein. This sample carries 120,000 to 150,000 distinct CDR3 sequences, 94% of them seen once, and the ten largest clones take over 0.25%. This clonotype is a singleton in its sample. Antigen specificity is unknown. Trimming cost V 1 base and J 0 bases, with 7 bases left between them. The CDR3 is 13 residues long. Per germline, CDR1 SQVTM and CDR2 ANQGSEA.

The rearrangement uses TRBV29-1 and TRBJ2-7; D is uncertain. The origin of this receptor is a human donor in good health. Sequenced input: CD8+ T cells from PBMCs. Here the CDR3 reads CSVEVTLSYEQYF. CDR3 coding DNA: TGCAGCGTTGAAGTAACTCTCTCCTACGAGCAGTACTTC.